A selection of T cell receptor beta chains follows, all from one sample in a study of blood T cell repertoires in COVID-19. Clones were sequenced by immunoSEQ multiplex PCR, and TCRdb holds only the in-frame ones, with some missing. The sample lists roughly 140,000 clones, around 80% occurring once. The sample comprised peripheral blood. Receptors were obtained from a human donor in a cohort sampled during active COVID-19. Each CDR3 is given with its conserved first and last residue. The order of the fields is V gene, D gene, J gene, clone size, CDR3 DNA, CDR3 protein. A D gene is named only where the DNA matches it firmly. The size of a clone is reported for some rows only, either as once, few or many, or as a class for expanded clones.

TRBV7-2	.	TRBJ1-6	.	TGTGCCAGCAGCTTAACACCGAATTCACCCCTCCACTTT	CASSLTPNSPLHF
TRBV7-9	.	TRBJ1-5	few	TGTGCCAGCAGTCTGGACACCCAGAATCAGCCCCAGCATTTT	CASSLDTQNQPQHF
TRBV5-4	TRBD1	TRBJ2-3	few	TGTGCCAGCAGCGTTCCCGGGACAGGGGTGGATACGCAGTATTTT	CASSVPGTGVDTQYF
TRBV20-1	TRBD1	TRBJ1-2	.	TGCAGTGCTCGTGCAGGGGGAAAATATGGCTACACCTTC	CSARAGGKYGYTF
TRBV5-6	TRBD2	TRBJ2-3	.	TGTGCCAGCAGCTTAAGGCTAGCGGGGGGCCCGGGGCTCTATACGCAGTATTTT	CASSLRLAGGPGLYTQYF
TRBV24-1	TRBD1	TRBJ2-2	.	TGTGCCACCAGTGACCGGGACAGGTTTGTGGCCGGGGAGCTGTTTTTT	CATSDRDRFVAGELFF
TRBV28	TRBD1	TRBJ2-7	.	TGTGCCAGCAGAACGAGGGGGCGCTCCGTTTTTGAGCAGTACTTC	CASRTRGRSVFEQYF
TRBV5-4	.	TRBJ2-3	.	TGTGCCAGCAGCTTGGTGGGGGGGCCAATGAATACGCAGTATTTT	CASSLVGGPMNTQYF
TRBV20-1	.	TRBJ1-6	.	TGCAGTGCTAGTAACCAGATAAATAATTCACCCCTCCACTTT	CSASNQINNSPLHF
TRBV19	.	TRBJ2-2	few	TGTGCCAGTACTATTAGTCTCCCCGGGGAGCTGTTTTTT	CASTISLPGELFF
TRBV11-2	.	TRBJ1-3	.	TGTGCCAGCAGCACGCGACACCGGGACACTGCCTCTGGAAACACCATATATTTT	CASSTRHRDTASGNTIYF
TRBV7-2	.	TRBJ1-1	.	TGTGCCAGCAGCGGGGCAGCCGCAGCTTTCTTT	CASSGAAAAFF
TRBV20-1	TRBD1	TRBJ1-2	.	TGCAGTGCTAGTGAAGGGACAGATAATGGCTACACCTTC	CSASEGTDNGYTF
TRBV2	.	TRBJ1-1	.	TGTGCCAGCAGTGAATATCGACAGCGAGCTTTCTTT	CASSEYRQRAFF
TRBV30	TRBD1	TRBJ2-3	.	TGTGCCTGGAGCCGGGACAGCCGCGTAGATACGCAGTATTTT	CAWSRDSRVDTQYF
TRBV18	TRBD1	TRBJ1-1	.	TGTGCCAGCTCGTCAGGGGGCAGGAACACTGAAGCTTTCTTT	CASSSGGRNTEAFF
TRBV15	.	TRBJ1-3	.	TGTGCCACCAGCAGAGAGGCAGGCGCTGGAAACACCATATATTTT	CATSREAGAGNTIYF
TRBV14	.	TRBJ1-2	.	TGTGCCAGCAGCCTAAGGCAGGGCGATGGCTACACCTTC	CASSLRQGDGYTF
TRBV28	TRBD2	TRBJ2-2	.	TGTGCCAGCAGGCCGACTAGCGGGAACACCGGGGAGCTGTTTTTT	CASRPTSGNTGELFF
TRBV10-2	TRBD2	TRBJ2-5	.	TGCGCCAGCAGCCAAGCGGGGGGTGGGGAGACCCAGTACTTC	CASSQAGGGETQYF
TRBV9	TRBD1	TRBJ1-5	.	TGTGCCAGCAGCGGACAGGGGAATCAGCCCCAGCATTTT	CASSGQGNQPQHF
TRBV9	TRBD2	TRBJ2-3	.	TGTGCCAGCAGCGCACTAGCGGCAGGCACGCAGTATTTT	CASSALAAGTQYF
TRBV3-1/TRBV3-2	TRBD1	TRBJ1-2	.	TGTGCCAGCAGCCAAGCGCCCGGGACAGGGTCGAATGGCTACACCTTC	CASSQAPGTGSNGYTF
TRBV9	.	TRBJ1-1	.	TGTGCCAGCAGCACCACCACAGGGAATACTGAAGCTTTCTTT	CASSTTTGNTEAFF
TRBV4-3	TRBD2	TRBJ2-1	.	TGCGCCAGCAGCCAGGGACTATCCTACAATGAGCAGTTCTTC	CASSQGLSYNEQFF
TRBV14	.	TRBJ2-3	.	TGTGCCAGCAGCCAAGACCCCCTAGCGTCAACTAGCACAGATACGCAGTATTTT	CASSQDPLASTSTDTQYF